The sequence of this T cell receptor beta chain was determined in a study of vaccination and CD4 T cells after COVID-19. The Oncomine TCR Beta short-read assay was applied to DNA of cultured CD4+ T cells. CD4+ T cells were cultured, and genomic DNA was extracted from them. One entry per CDR3 protein, called by TCRdb with MiXCR from the PCR reads. The sample yields about 20,000 distinct CDR3 sequences, around a third seen once. Time point reported: late sampling 161 to 241 days after vaccination in a few convalescent patients. Treatment defined: roughly 10-day PBMC culture with coronavirus spike peptide pools or control peptides (ViraFEST assay). This clonotype was counted between two and nine times. Its antigen remains unidentified. Trimming at V came to 6 bases and at J to 6 bases, leaving 13 bases not matched to a gene. This CDR3 spans 15 amino acids. Germline-derived CDR1 and CDR2 are DFQATT and SNEGSKA (reference sequence).

The V call is TRBV20-1, the J call TRBJ2-5; TRBD2 agrees at 10 bases. This sequence originates from a human donor who had recovered from COVID-19. The sequencing here drew on CD4+ T cells from blood, cultured in vitro, taken about 7 months after SARS-CoV-2 vaccination. The CDR3 here is CSASTLAGDFKTQYF. CDR3 coding DNA: TGCAGTGCCTCCACCCTAGCGGGAGACTTTAAGACCCAGTACTTC.